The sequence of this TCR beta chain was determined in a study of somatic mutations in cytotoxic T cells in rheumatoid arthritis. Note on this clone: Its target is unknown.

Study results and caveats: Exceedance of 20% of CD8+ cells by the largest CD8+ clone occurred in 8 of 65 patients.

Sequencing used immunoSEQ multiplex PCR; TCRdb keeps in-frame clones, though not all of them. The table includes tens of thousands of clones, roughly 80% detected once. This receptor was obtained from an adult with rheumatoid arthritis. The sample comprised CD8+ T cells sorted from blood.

The CDR3 DNA is TGCGCCAGCAGCCGGGAGGAGTTTTCTAGGGACAATGAGCAGTTCTTC. Translation gives CASSREEFSRDNEQFF. The V and J genes are TRBV4-1 and TRBJ2-1, with D maybe TRBD2 (6 bases). Trimming stripped 4 bases from V and 5 bases from J, with 18 bases between. Germline assignment: CDR1 MGHRA and CDR2 YSYEKL. This CDR3 is 16 amino acids long.